Below, one TCR beta chain is given with its context. The CDR3 runs to 14 residues. V dropped 6 bases and J dropped 2; count of bases not matched to a gene: 6. Profiled with immunoSEQ multiplex PCR; TCRdb holds only in-frame clones, not every one. The table lists 50,000 to 70,000 clones, 85% to 95% of them singletons, with about 20% in the top ten. This record belongs to a study of OX40 agonist ivuxolimab in advanced cancers. The origin of this receptor is an adult with an advanced solid tumor such as melanoma, head and neck, liver or kidney cancer. The material was CD4+ or CD8+ T cells sorted from blood, obtained in a trial of the OX40 agonist ivuxolimab. The chain has TRBV23-1 and TRBJ1-1, with 7 positions matching TRBD1. TRBV23-1 is sorted into the ORF group, with uncertain function. DNA of the CDR3: TGCGCCAGCAGACAGACAGGGCATAACACTGAAGCTTTCTTT. The encoded protein is CASRQTGHNTEAFF.